Each of the 2 T cell receptor beta chains below was sequenced from the same sample in a study of cytomegalovirus exposure and HLA in healthy donors. Using immunoSEQ multiplex PCR, the repertoire was profiled, and TCRdb retains in-frame clones only, with some absent. The data hold over 200,000 clones, with 88% observed a single time. Input material: PBMCs. Receptor source: a woman in her late teens or twenties in good health and CMV-seronegative.

V is TRBV5-1 and J is TRBJ2-1, with 11 bases fitting TRBD2. Germline V CDR1 and CDR2: SGHRS, YFSETQ. This CDR3 is 16 amino acids long. Trimming cost V 4 bases and J 5 bases; bases outside gene matches: 8. CDR3 loop: CASSGGLAATNNEQFF. CDR3 nucleotides: TGCGCCAGCAGCGGGGGACTAGCGGCAACAAACAATGAGCAGTTCTTC.

Remarks on this clone: Other DNA sequences from this sample encode an identical CDR3 as well. The chain uses TRBV9 and TRBJ1-1; D may be TRBD1 (6 bases). V shed 0 bases and J shed 3 bases, with 6 bases lying between them. The CDR3 runs 13 residues. The germline V gene has CDR1 SGDLS and CDR2 YYNGEE. CDR3 nucleotides: TGTGCCAGCAGCGTAGACAGGGACACTGAAGCTTTCTTT. The encoded protein is CASSVDRDTEAFF.